The source of this T cell receptor beta chain is a study of blood T cell repertoires in COVID-19 (dated by TCRdb to the early 2020s). Some background on the complete study: Collaborator samples came from the United States, Italy and Spain and covered acute and convalescent phases of COVID-19. A freely available public database, intended as a resource for researchers studying the immune response to SARS-CoV-2, is where the repertoires were released. The prospective study material was composed of cDNA or gDNA derived from T cells, B-cell-depleted T cells, or PBMCs. A de-identified subject ID, COVID-19 status, age in years and sex were almost always included in the sample metadata. Samples were obtained from the ongoing ImmuneRACE study (first 160 participants) and from 1,254 subjects provided by 6 global collaborators. Where available, HLA class I and class II types were obtained from metadata supplied by the sample provider rather than from assay-based typing. Subjects who had been exposed to COVID-19, were actively infected with it, or had recovered from it provided the deeply sampled blood TCRbeta repertoires that made up the dataset.

The CDR3 contains 16 residues, cysteine and phenylalanine counted. Kept here is only the CDR3 DNA, which spans 48 bases and is read in frame from base 1. V is pared back by 4 bases and J by 8 bases, with 24 bases lying between the germline termini. CDR1 GTSNPN and CDR2 SVGIG are derived from the germline V gene (reference sequence). TCRbeta CDR3 regions were amplified from genomic DNA using the immunoSEQ Assay, a bias-controlled multiplex PCR. As for the authors' bioinformatics: Nucleated cell counts per sample were estimated from amplification of reference gene primers within the assay. To quantify the absolute abundance of each unique TCRbeta CDR3 rearrangement, sequence reads were collapsed and filtered. For each sample, productive Simpson clonality was calculated as the square root of Simpson's diversity index across productive rearrangements. TCRdb mirrors the immuneACCESS table, restricted to in-frame sequences. Some clones are absent from its copies; in checked studies, under half trace to an unresolved V gene, and the reason for the others is unknown. From that table come the V and J calls and clone size; the DNA was used to work out D and trimming. This sample is represented by fewer than 300,000 clones; about 90% of them were singletons. The ten largest make up around 2.5% of the sample.

In Seattle, one collaborating source enrolled patients while the infection was active and tracked those patients longitudinally over the course of disease. The collaborating institutions used their own protocols to collect whole blood in K2EDTA tubes. For TCRbeta analysis, collaborator samples were shipped as frozen whole blood, as isolated PBMCs, or as DNA extracted from either sample type. Study-level results and caveats: How much clinical and demographic metadata was included differed by source and by participant, and the metadata was provided uncurated.

With regard to this clone: This receptor's antigen is unknown. Base qualities are missing; no much larger clone stands one base away.

The chain is made from TRBV30 and TRBJ2-1; a tentative D call is TRBD2 (6 bases match). The sequenced sample consisted of peripheral blood. This clonotype was sampled from a young adult with COVID-19, enrolled during active disease. CDR3 region: CAWTSWLALKVDEQFF. The sequenced DNA: TGTGCCTGGACCTCTTGGCTAGCGCTGAAAGTCGATGAGCAGTTCTTC.